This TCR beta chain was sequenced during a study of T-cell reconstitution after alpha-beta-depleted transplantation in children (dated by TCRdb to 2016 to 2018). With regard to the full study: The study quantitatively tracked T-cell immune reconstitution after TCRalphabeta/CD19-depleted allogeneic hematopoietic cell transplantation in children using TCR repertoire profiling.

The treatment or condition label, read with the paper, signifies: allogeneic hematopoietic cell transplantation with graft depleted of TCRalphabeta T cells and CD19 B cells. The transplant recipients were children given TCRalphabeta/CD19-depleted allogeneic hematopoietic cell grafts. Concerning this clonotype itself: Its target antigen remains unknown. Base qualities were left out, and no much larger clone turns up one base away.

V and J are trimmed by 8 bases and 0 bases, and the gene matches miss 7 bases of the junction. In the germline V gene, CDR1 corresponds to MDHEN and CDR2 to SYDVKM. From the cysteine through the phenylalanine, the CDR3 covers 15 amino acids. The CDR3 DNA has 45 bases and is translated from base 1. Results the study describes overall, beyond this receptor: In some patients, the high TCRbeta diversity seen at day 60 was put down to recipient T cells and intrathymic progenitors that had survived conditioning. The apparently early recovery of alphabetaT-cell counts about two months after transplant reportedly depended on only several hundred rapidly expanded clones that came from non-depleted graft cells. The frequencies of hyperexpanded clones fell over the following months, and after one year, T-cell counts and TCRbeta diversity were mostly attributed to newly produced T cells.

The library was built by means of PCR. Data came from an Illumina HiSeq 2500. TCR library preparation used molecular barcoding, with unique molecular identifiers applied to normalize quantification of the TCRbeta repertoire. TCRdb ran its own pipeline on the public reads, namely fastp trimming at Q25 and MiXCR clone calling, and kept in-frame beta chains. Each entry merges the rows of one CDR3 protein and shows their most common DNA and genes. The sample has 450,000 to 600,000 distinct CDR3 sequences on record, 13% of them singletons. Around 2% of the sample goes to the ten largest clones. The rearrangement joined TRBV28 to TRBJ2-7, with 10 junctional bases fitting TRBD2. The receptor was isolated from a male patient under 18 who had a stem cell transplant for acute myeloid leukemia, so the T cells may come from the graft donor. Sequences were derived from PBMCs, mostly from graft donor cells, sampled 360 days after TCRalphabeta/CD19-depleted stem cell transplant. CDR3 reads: CASRRPSGSSYEQYF. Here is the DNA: TGTGCCAGCCGCAGGCCTAGCGGGAGCTCCTACGAGCAGTACTTC.